This T cell receptor (beta chain) was identified during a study of prognosis after radiotherapy for stage I lung cancer. Overall study findings and caveats: Stereotactic body radiation therapy was followed by a fall in unique TCR clone counts, with a median of roughly 10,000 versus 7,000.

A remark on this clonotype: Its target is unknown. Given a much more abundant clone one base away, this may be a read error.

Genomic DNA provided the template from which TCR beta CDR3 was amplified by two-round multiplex PCR. Each TRBV and TRBJ gene had its own primer in the first PCR round. TCRdb analysed the multiplex PCR reads with MiXCR anew, one entry per CDR3 protein. The sample includes under 20,000 distinct CDR3 sequences, around 42% of them seen just once. The V end was cut by 1 base, the J end by 6 bases, with 11 bases between. Germline-derived CDR1 and CDR2 are MNHEY and SVGAGI. The CDR3 loop spans 14 amino acids. This chain links TRBV6-5 with TRBJ2-3, with TRBD1 as a possible D gene (5 bases). The sample consisted of PBMCs, taken before or after stereotactic body radiation therapy (not recorded which). The sequence derives from a donor aged 50 or older with non-small cell lung cancer. As DNA, the CDR3 is TGTGCCAGCAGTTACTGGACACCGAGGGATACGCAGTATTTT. Translating gives CASSYWTPRDTQYF.